Presented here are 29 T cell receptor beta chains from one specimen sequenced in a study of T cell responses to AZD1222 COVID-19 vaccine. Measured with immunoSEQ multiplex PCR; TCRdb has only the in-frame clones, and not every one. The sample has about 150,000 clones; 85% to 95% are singletons. This specimen consisted of peripheral blood, obtained 28 days after the second AZD1222 dose. These receptor sequences come from an adult who received the AZD1222 COVID-19 vaccine.

This chain connects TRBV14 to TRBJ2-1, with D uncertain. CDR1 and CDR2 from the germline V gene are SGHDN and FVKESK. The CDR3 has 13 residues. The V gene lost 4 bases and the J gene lost 9 bases, with 13 bases spanning the gap. The CDR3 sequence: CASSLRLKAEQFF. The CDR3 nucleotides read TGTGCCAGCAGCCTTCGGCTAAAGGCTGAGCAGTTCTTC. The entire variable domain, with the rest obtained from reference TRBV14 and TRBJ2-1, is as follows: EAGVTQFPSHSVIEKGQTVTLRCDPISGHDNLYWYRRVMGKEIKFLLHFVKESKQDESGMPNNRFLAERTGGTYSTLKVQPAELEDSGVYFCASSLRLKAEQFFGPGTRLTVL.

This sequence joins TRBV6-5 and TRBJ2-7, with TRBD2 as a possible D gene (6 bases). CDR1 is MNHEY and CDR2 is SVGAGI in the germline V gene. This CDR3 comprises 14 residues. V was pared by 8 bases and J by 1 base, with 15 bases between. The DNA for the CDR3 is TGTGCCAGCCAGCCCTGGGGGGAATCCTACGAGCAGTACTTC. Encoded protein: CASQPWGESYEQYF.

V is TRBV19 and J is TRBJ1-1; 7 positions match TRBD1. This CDR3 is built from 15 residues. Germline V gene data show CDR1 as LNHDA and CDR2 as SQIVND (reference sequence). V shed 5 bases, J shed 1 base, and the junction held 7 bases outside the gene matches. CDR3 nucleotide sequence: TGTGCCAGTAGTGATCGCGGACAGGCGAACACTGAAGCTTTCTTT. This gives the protein CASSDRGQANTEAFF.

The V gene is TRBV28, the J gene TRBJ1-1, with D perhaps matching TRBD1 (6 bases). This CDR3 contains 13 residues. Trimming took 6 bases from V and 5 from J, leaving 13 bases between them. Germline V gene lookup returns CDR1 MDHEN and CDR2 SYDVKM. Here the CDR3 DNA reads TGTGCCAGCAGACAGGGCCGGGTTACTGAAGCTTTCTTT. This gives the protein CASRQGRVTEAFF.

This chain connects TRBV2 to TRBJ2-5, with 10 positions matching TRBD2. The CDR3 is 13 residues long. Germline assignment: CDR1 SNHLY and CDR2 FYNNEI. V gave up 8 bases and J gave up 4 bases; unmatched junction bases: 4. CDR3 loop: CASLAGVGETQYF. The CDR3 region has the DNA TGTGCCAGCCTAGCGGGAGTTGGAGAGACCCAGTACTTC. The full variable domain, in which reference TRBV2 and TRBJ2-5 provide the parts outside the CDR3, is EPEVTQTPSHQVTQMGQEVILRCVPISNHLYFYWYRQILGQKVEFLVSFYNNEISEKSEIFDDQFSVERPDGSNFTLKIRSTKLEDSAMYFCASLAGVGETQYFGPGTRLLVL.

V and J are TRBV21-1 and TRBJ1-5; the table's D gene call, TRBD1, was not cross checked with the DNA. TRBV21-1 is a pseudogene. This CDR3 spans 15 amino acids. The DNA for the CDR3 is TGTGCCAGCAGCCACGACAGGGGGAGCAATCAGCCCCAGCATTTT. It yields the protein CASSHDRGSNQPQHF.

The chain employs TRBV28 and TRBJ1-1; TRBD1 aligns across 8 bases. V lost 1 base and J lost 5; bases outside the gene matches: 6. Germline V lookup: CDR1 MDHEN, CDR2 SYDVKM. This CDR3 has 15 residues. The CDR3 sequence is CASSLSPGGETEAFF. The CDR3 DNA is TGTGCCAGCAGTTTATCCCCAGGGGGCGAGACTGAAGCTTTCTTT.

V usage is TRBV5-6 and J usage is TRBJ2-7; perhaps TRBD1 as D (6 bases). CDR3 length: 15 residues. Per germline, CDR1 SGHDT and CDR2 YYEEEE. Trimming pared 4 bases from V and 5 bases from J, leaving 19 bases between. CDR3 sequence reads: CASSPGTSGVHEQYF. The CDR3 DNA follows: TGTGCCAGCAGCCCCGGGACATCGGGTGTCCACGAGCAGTACTTC.

V is TRBV2 and J is TRBJ2-1; a possible D gene is TRBD2 (5 bases). Germline CDR1 and CDR2: SNHLY and FYNNEI. CDR3 size: 17 residues. Trimming removed 2 bases from V and 5 bases from J, with 19 bases in between. The CDR3 sequence is CASSETGIVKVHNEQFF. The CDR3 DNA reads as TGTGCCAGCAGTGAAACGGGGATAGTTAAGGTCCACAATGAGCAGTTCTTC.

The chain recombines TRBV5-5 with TRBJ2-1; 10 nucleotides align to TRBD2. Trimming at V came to 4 bases and at J to 2 bases, leaving 9 bases not matched to a gene. CDR1 and CDR2 (germline): SGHKS, YYEKEE (reference sequence). The CDR3 has 17 amino acids. CDR3 in amino acids: CASSQYLAGVTYNEQFF. The CDR3 DNA sequence: TGTGCCAGCAGCCAATATCTAGCGGGAGTAACCTACAATGAGCAGTTCTTC. Using reference TRBV5-5 and TRBJ2-1 for the parts outside the CDR3, the full variable domain is DAGVTQSPTHLIKTRGQQVTLRCSPISGHKSVSWYQQVLGQGPQFIFQYYEKEERGRGNFPDRFSARQFPNYSSELNVNALLLGDSALYLCASSQYLAGVTYNEQFFGPGTRLTVL.

A few counts support this clone. The J gene is TRBJ1-6, the V gene TRBV6-4; TRBD1 is a possible D gene (5 bases). The CDR3 runs 14 residues. Germline lookup yields CDR1 MRHNA and CDR2 SNTAGT. The ends were cut back, 3 bases at V and 3 bases at J, with 6 bases in the middle. The CDR3 DNA sequence: TGTGCCAGCAGTGAGACAGTCTATAATTCACCCCTCCACTTT. Encoded protein: CASSETVYNSPLHF.

The CDR3 DNA follows: TGTGCCAGCAGCCTCCGTTGGAGCTCCTACGAGCAGTACTTC. This sequence encodes CASSLRWSSYEQYF. The V gene is TRBV11-2, the J gene TRBJ2-7; D remains unclear. Germline V gene sequence: CDR1 SGHAT, CDR2 FQNNGV. Between the trimmed V and J ends, which lost 5 bases and 0 bases, there was a span of 11 bases. CDR3 length: 14 amino acids.

Points on this clone: In the same sample, other DNA sequences code for this CDR3. This rearrangement joins TRBV12-3 or TRBV12-4 to TRBJ2-2; D unclear. The CDR3 loop spans 11 amino acids. V lost 6 bases and J lost 6, with 5 bases in between. CDR3 protein: CASSLSGELFF. In DNA form, the CDR3 reads TGTGCCAGCAGCCTCTCCGGGGAGCTGTTTTTT.

The chain has TRBV2 and TRBJ1-1; the match to TRBD1 covers 7 bases. CDR1 and CDR2 (germline): SNHLY, FYNNEI. The CDR3 is made up of 13 amino acids. V dropped 6 bases and J dropped 8; count of bases not matched to a gene: 9. DNA of the CDR3: TGTGCCAGCAGGTGGAGCTCGACAGGGGAAGCTTTCTTT. It is translated as CASRWSSTGEAFF.

The chain recombines TRBV24-1 with TRBJ2-5; TRBD1 matches 9 bases. V lost 7 bases, J lost 2 bases, and 13 bases stayed unmatched. Germline CDR1 and CDR2: KGHDR and SFDVKD. This CDR3 contains 17 residues. In DNA form, the CDR3 reads TGTGCCACCAGAAGGACAGGGGCCATCTCGTTACAAGAGACCCAGTACTTC. Protein product: CATRRTGAISLQETQYF.

The V gene is TRBV7-2, the J gene TRBJ1-1; the match to TRBD1 covers 9 bases. The ends lost 1 base at V and 2 bases at J; junction bases unmatched: 5. The CDR3 length is 16 residues. Germline loops: CDR1 SGHTA, CDR2 FQGNSA. In nucleotides, the CDR3 is TGTGCCAGCAGCTTAGAGCGGACAGGGGCAAACACTGAAGCTTTCTTT. Its protein product is CASSLERTGANTEAFF.

The gene calls are TRBV7-6 and TRBJ2-1; D gene unclear. The CDR3 contains 12 residues. V gave up 3 bases and J gave up 7 bases, with 7 bases separating them. The germline V gene encodes CDR1 SGHVS and CDR2 FNYEAQ. Here the CDR3 DNA reads TGTGCCAGCAGCTTCGCGGTGAATGAGCAGTTCTTC. It specifies CASSFAVNEQFF.

This sequence joins TRBV4-2 and TRBJ2-1; possible D gene TRBD2, 6 bases. CDR3 length equals 16 residues. V lost 0 bases, J lost 6 bases, and 15 bases lay in between. Germline V lookup: CDR1 LGHNA, CDR2 YNFKEQ. The CDR3 bases are TGTGCCAGCAGCCAAGATCCGGAGGGCCCGGTCAATGAGCAGTTCTTC. It yields the protein CASSQDPEGPVNEQFF.

This chain connects TRBV6-5 to TRBJ2-7; unclear D gene. V lost 5 bases, J lost 4 bases, and 9 bases lay in between. Germline-derived CDR1 and CDR2 are MNHEY and SVGAGI. The CDR3 is 12 residues long. CDR3 sequence reads: CASSPTLYEQYF. CDR3 coding DNA: TGTGCCAGCAGTCCGACCCTTTACGAGCAGTACTTC.

The chain joins TRBV12-3 or TRBV12-4 to TRBJ1-1; D is unresolved. The CDR3 consists of 12 residues. Deletions cut 2 bases from V and 7 bases from J, with 8 bases between. The CDR3 region is CASSLYPGEAFF. The CDR3 DNA is TGTGCCAGCAGTTTATACCCGGGTGAAGCTTTCTTT.

CDR3 in amino acids: CAIRGGGYTF. The CDR3 DNA sequence: TGTGCCATCAGGGGCGGAGGCTACACCTTC. The chain combines TRBV12-3 or TRBV12-4 with TRBJ1-2; D possibly corresponds to TRBD1 (6 bases). V dropped 10 bases and J dropped 8 bases, with 11 bases sitting between them. The CDR3 extends over 10 amino acids.

The CDR3 DNA reads TGCGCCAGCAGCCAAAGGACGGGGACGGACACTGAAGCTTTCTTT. It is translated as CASSQRTGTDTEAFF. This chain joins TRBV5-1 and TRBJ1-1; a possible D gene is TRBD1 (5 bases). This CDR3 comprises 15 residues. V lost 4 bases and J lost 3, with 16 bases in between. Germline loops: CDR1 SGHRS, CDR2 YFSETQ. The full variable domain, with the rest looked up from reference TRBV5-1 and TRBJ1-1, is KAGVTQTPRYLIKTRGQQVTLSCSPISGHRSVSWYQQTPGQGLQFLFEYFSETQRNKGNFPGRFSGRQFSNSRSEMNVSTLELGDSALYLCASSQRTGTDTEAFFGQGTRLTVV.

The chain carries TRBV28 and TRBJ2-7, with 8 bases fitting TRBD2. The CDR3 has 15 residues. Germline V gene data show CDR1 as MDHEN and CDR2 as SYDVKM. V shed 6 bases and J 0 bases; nucleotides not matched to a gene: 7. The CDR3 here is CASRLPGLDSYEQYF. The DNA for the CDR3 is TGTGCCAGCAGGCTCCCGGGACTAGACTCCTACGAGCAGTACTTC.

The V gene is TRBV28, the J gene TRBJ2-1; 13 nucleotides match TRBD2. The J segment lost 9 bases and the V segment lost 4 bases, leaving 6 bases of the junction unmatched. In germline, CDR1 is MDHEN, CDR2 SYDVKM. This CDR3 has 15 amino acids. The CDR3 DNA follows: TGTGCCAGCAGTTCAGGACTAGCGGGAGCCATTGAGCAGTTCTTC. Its protein is CASSSGLAGAIEQFF.

This clone was found once. The rearrangement joins TRBV18 to TRBJ1-2; D might be TRBD1 (6 bases). Per germline, CDR1 KGHSH and CDR2 LQKENI. The CDR3 consists of 17 residues. Trimming cost V 6 bases and J 4 bases, with 24 bases left between them. This CDR3 reads CASSPDTGTPFSYGYTF. The CDR3 bases are TGTGCCAGCTCGCCGGATACCGGGACACCCTTTTCCTATGGCTACACCTTC.

This clone has only one observation. The chain joins TRBV7-8 to TRBJ2-1; 7 bases agree with TRBD1. CDR3 length: 14 residues. The germline gives CDR1 SGHVS, CDR2 FQNEAQ. V trimming: 4 bases; J trimming: 9 bases; junction bases outside the gene matches: 9. This CDR3 is CASSSAGSGGEQFF. For the CDR3, the DNA is TGTGCCAGCAGCTCAGCTGGATCAGGGGGTGAGCAGTTCTTC.

The rearrangement joins TRBV2 to TRBJ1-2; D gene uncertain. The CDR3 totals 13 residues. Germline V lookup: CDR1 SNHLY, CDR2 FYNNEI. Trimming left V 4 bases short and J 6 bases short, with 12 bases between. The CDR3 protein is CASSAGERHGYTF. The CDR3, as DNA: TGTGCCAGCAGTGCCGGGGAAAGGCATGGCTACACCTTC.

The chain employs TRBV7-2 and TRBJ2-1; 13 bases are shared with TRBD2. Germline V gives CDR1 SGHTA, CDR2 FQGNSA. The V segment lost 5 bases and the J segment 9 bases; nucleotides outside the gene matches: 1. This CDR3 is 13 amino acids long. The CDR3, as DNA: TGTGCCAGCAGCCGGACTAGCGGGAGTGAGCAGTTCTTC. As protein: CASSRTSGSEQFF.

This chain uses TRBV29-1 with TRBJ2-4; D may be TRBD1 (5 bases). The V end was cut by 3 bases, the J end by 0 bases, with 15 bases between. Germline CDR1 reads SQVTM; CDR2 reads ANQGSEA. This CDR3 spans 16 amino acids. For the CDR3, the DNA is TGCAGCGTTGAGTCTCTGGCCCAGGGAGCCAAAAACATTCAGTACTTC. Translation: CSVESLAQGAKNIQYF.